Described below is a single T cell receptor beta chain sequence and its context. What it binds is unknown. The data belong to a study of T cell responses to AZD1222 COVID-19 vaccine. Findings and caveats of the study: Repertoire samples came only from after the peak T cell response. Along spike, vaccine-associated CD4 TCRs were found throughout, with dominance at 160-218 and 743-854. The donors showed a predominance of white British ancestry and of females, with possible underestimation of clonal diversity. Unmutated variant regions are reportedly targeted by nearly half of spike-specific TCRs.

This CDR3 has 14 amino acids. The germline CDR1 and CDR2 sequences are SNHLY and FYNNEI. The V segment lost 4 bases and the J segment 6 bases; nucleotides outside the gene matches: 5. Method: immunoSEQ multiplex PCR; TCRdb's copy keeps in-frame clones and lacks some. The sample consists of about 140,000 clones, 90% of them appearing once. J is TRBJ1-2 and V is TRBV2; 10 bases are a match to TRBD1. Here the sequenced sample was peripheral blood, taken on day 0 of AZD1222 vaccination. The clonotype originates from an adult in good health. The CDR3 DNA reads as TGTGCCAGCAGTGCCGGACAGGGGGTCGATGGCTACACCTTC. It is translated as CASSAGQGVDGYTF.